This T cell receptor (beta chain) was sequenced in a study of blood T cell repertoires in COVID-19 (dated by TCRdb to about 2020). Study-level background: The collaborator samples originated in the United States, Italy and Spain and spanned the acute and convalescent phases of COVID-19. Where HLA class I and class II types were available, the types were taken from metadata supplied by the sample provider, not from assay-based typing. The repertoires were released in a freely available public database intended as a resource for research on the immune response to SARS-CoV-2. Subjects who had been exposed to COVID-19, were actively infected with it, or had recovered from it provided the deeply sampled blood TCRbeta repertoires that made up the dataset. The prospective study material was composed of cDNA or gDNA derived from T cells, B-cell-depleted T cells, or PBMCs. The sample metadata nearly always contained a de-identified subject ID, COVID-19 status, age in years and sex. Samples came from the ongoing ImmuneRACE study (first 160 participants) plus 1,254 subjects from 6 global collaborators.

Participants in the prospective study were enrolled through a virtual design, were aged roughly 18 to 100 years, and lived in roughly 25 United States geographic areas. To assign participants to cohorts, the prospective study relied on clinical history that participants themselves reported in a screening survey and a study questionnaire. Recovered participants in ImmuneRACE Cohort 3 were defined by two consecutive negative NP/OP PCR tests, clearance by a healthcare professional, or resolution of symptoms. In the prospective study, mobile phlebotomists collected whole blood, serum and a nasopharyngeal or oropharyngeal swab from each participant. Participants in the prospective study had the option to provide additional blood draws and questionnaires over a 2-month period. Before DNA extraction, prospective study blood samples were shipped either frozen or at room temperature. V is cut back by 4 bases and J by 2 bases, with 11 bases in the junction unmatched. Inclusive of the bounding cysteine and phenylalanine, the CDR3 is 16 residues long. Of the read, only the CDR3 DNA is kept; its 48 bases are in frame from base 1. CDR1 and CDR2, per the germline V gene (reference sequence), are LNHDA and SQIVND.

Results the study describes overall, beyond this receptor: The amount of clinical and demographic metadata varied by source and participant and was provided uncurated.

The table lists this clone with a count of one. Its target antigen remains unknown. Base qualities are not at hand, and no much larger clone is one base apart. TCRbeta CDR3 regions were amplified from genomic DNA using the immunoSEQ Assay, a bias-controlled multiplex PCR. As for the original processing: The number of nucleated cells in each sample was estimated from the amplification of reference gene primers within the assay. Sequence reads were collapsed and filtered to measure the absolute abundance of every unique TCRbeta CDR3 rearrangement. For each sample, productive Simpson clonality was calculated by taking the square root of Simpson's diversity index across productive rearrangements. The table was pulled from immuneACCESS by TCRdb, which kept in-frame rearrangements only. Such tables lose some clones; where checked, under half of the loss comes from unresolved V genes, and the rest has no known cause. V, J and clone size are those of that table, while D and trimming were read from the DNA. The sample includes about 310,000 clones, with around 89% observed a single time. Roughly a tenth of the sample is held by the ten biggest clonotypes.

The source is a woman in her thirties or forties who had recovered from COVID-19. Sequenced input: PBMCs or T cells enriched from blood (not recorded which). The chain employs TRBV19 and TRBJ2-7; TRBD1 matches 7 bases in the middle. The nucleotide sequence is TGTGCCAGTAGTACCGGACAGGCGAATGTTCCCTACGAGCAGTACTTC. It encodes CASSTGQANVPYEQYF.